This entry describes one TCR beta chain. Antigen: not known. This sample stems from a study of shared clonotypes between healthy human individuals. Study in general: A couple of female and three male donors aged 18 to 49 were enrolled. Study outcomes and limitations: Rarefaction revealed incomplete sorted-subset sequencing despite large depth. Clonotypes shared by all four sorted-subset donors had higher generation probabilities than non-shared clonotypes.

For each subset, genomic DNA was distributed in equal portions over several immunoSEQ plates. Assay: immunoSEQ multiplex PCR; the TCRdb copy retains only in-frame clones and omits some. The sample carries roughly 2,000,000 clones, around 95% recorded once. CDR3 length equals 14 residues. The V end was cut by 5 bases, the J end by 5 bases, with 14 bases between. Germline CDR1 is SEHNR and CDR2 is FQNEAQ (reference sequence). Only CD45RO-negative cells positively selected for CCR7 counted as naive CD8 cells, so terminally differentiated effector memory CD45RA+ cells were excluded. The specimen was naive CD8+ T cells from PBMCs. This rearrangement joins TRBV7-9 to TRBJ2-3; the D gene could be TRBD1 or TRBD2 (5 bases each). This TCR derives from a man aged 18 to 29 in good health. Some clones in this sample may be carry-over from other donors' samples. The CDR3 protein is CASSPDWQGDTQYF. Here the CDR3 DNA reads TGTGCCAGCAGCCCGGACTGGCAGGGAGATACGCAGTATTTT.